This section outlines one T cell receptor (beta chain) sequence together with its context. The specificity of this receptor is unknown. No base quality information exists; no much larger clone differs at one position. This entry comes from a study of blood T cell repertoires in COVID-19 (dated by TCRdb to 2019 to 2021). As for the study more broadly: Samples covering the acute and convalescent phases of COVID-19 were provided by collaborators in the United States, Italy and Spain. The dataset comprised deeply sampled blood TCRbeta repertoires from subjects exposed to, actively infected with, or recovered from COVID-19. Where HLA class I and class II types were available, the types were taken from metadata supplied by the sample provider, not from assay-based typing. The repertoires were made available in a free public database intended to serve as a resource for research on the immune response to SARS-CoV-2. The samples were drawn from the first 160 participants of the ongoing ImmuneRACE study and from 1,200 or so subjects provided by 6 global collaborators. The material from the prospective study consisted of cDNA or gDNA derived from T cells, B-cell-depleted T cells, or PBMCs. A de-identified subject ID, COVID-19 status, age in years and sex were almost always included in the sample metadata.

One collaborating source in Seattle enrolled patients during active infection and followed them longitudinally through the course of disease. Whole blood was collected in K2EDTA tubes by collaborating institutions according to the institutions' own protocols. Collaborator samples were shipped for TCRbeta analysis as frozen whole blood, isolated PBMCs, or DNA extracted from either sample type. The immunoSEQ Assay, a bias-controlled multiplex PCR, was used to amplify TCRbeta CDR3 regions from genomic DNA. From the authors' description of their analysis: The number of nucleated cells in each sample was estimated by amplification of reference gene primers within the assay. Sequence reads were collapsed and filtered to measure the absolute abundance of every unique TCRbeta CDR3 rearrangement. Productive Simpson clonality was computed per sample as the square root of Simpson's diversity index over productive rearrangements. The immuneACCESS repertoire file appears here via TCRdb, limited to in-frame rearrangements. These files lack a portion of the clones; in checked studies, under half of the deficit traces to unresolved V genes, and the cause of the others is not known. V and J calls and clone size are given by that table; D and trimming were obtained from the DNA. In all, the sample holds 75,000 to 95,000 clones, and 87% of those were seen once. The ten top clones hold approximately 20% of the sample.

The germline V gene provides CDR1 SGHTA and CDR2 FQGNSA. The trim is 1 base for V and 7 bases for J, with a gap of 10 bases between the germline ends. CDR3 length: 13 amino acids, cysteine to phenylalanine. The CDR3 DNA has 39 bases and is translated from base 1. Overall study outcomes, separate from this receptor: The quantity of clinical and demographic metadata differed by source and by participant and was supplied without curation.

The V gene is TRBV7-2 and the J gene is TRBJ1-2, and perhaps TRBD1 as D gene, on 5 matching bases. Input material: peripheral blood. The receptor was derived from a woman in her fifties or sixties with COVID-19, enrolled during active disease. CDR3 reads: CASSLDPGLGYTF. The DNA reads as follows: TGTGCCAGCAGCTTAGATCCAGGGCTTGGCTACACCTTC. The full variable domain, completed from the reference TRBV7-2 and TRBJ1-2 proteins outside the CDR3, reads GAGVSQSPSNKVTEKGKDVELRCDPISGHTALYWYRQSLGQGLEFLIYFQGNSAPDKSGLPSDRFSAERTGGSVSTLTIQRTQQEDSAVYLCASSLDPGLGYTFGSGTRLTVV.